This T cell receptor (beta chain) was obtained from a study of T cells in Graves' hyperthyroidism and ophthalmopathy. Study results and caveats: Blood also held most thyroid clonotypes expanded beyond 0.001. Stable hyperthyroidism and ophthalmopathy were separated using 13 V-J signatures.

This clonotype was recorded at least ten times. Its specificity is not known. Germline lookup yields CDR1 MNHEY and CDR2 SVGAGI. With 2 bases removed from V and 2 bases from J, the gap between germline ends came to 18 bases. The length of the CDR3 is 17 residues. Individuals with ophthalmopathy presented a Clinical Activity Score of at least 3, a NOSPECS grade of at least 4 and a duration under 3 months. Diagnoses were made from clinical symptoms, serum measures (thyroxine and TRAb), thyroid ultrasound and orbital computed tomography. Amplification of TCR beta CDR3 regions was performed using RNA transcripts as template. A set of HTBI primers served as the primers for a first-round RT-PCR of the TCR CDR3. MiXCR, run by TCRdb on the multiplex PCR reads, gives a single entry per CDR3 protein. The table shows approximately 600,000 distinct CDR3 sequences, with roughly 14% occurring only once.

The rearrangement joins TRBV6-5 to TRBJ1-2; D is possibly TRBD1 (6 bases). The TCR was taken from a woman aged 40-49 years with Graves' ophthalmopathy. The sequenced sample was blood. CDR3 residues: CASSYTAGGLANYGYTF. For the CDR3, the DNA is TGTGCCAGCAGTTACACCGCGGGGGGCCTGGCAAACTATGGCTACACCTTC.